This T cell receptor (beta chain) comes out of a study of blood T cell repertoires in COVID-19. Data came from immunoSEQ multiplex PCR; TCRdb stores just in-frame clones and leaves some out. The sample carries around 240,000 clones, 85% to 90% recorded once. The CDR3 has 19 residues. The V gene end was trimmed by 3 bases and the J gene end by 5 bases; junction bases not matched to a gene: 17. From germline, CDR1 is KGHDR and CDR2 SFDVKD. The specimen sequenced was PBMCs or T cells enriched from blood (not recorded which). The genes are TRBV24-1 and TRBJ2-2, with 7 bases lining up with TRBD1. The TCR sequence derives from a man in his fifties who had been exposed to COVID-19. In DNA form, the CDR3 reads TGTGCCACCAGTGATCGCCACACAGGGGACGTTTATTATACCGGGGAGCTGTTTTTT. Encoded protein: CATSDRHTGDVYYTGELFF.